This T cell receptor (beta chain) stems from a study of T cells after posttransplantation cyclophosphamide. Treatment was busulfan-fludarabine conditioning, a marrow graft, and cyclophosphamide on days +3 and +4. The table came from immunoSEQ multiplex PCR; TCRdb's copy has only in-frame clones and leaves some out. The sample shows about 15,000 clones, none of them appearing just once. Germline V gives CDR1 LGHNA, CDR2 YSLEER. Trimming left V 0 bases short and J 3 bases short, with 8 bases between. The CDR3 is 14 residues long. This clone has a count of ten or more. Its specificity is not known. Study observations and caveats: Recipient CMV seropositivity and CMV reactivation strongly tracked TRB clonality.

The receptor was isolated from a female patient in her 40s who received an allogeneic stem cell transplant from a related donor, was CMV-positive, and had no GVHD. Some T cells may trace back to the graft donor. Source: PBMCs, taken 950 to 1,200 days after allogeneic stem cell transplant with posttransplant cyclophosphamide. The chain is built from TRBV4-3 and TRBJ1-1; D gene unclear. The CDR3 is CASSQEMGDTEAFF. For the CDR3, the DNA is TGCGCCAGCAGCCAAGAAATGGGAGACACTGAAGCTTTCTTT.